What follows describes a single T cell receptor beta chain. As yet, its antigen is unknown. The treatment here: AdE1-LMPpoly-expanded autologous EBV-specific T-cell therapy followed by anti-PD-1 nivolumab. Using immunoSEQ multiplex PCR, the repertoire was profiled, and TCRdb retains in-frame clones only, with some absent. The table records roughly 20,000 clones, approximately 88% of them present only once. The data belong to a study of EBV T-cell therapy then PD-1 blockade in nasopharyngeal carcinoma. The CDR3 is 15 amino acids. CDR1 MNHNS and CDR2 SASEGT come from the germline V gene. Trimming removed 3 bases from V and 7 bases from J, with 15 bases in between.

This rearrangement joins TRBV6-1 to TRBJ1-4; D may be TRBD1 (5 bases). The receptor was isolated from a man aged 40-49 years with nasopharyngeal carcinoma. Sequencing used CD8+ T cells from blood, obtained around day 34 from a patient whose treatment included autologous EBV-specific T cells and nivolumab. CDR3 amino acids: CASSDDRDLGEKLFF. The CDR3, as DNA: TGTGCCAGCAGTGACGACAGAGACCTAGGTGAAAAACTGTTTTTT.